This T cell receptor (beta chain) was sequenced during a study of T cell clonotyping in hematopoietic cell transplantation. A remark on this clone: Its antigen remains unknown.

The germline CDR1 and CDR2 sequences are SGHTA and FQGTGA. The CDR3 has 13 amino acids. Trimming took off 2 bases at V and 5 bases at J, with 7 bases between the two ends. Repertoires were generated with immunoSEQ multiplex PCR, while TCRdb's copy carries only in-frame clones and drops some. The table lists fewer than 70,000 clones, around 94% of them singletons. Study-level results: Recipient TCR diversity dropped after transplant; expanded clonotypes rose from day 30 to 180. At the given depth, recipient repertoires were over 97% de novo clonotypes. CD4 and CD8 repertoire contributions could not be separated without sorting. Graft donor and pretransplant recipient Inverse Simpson Index values predicted broader posttransplant TCR diversity.

Sequencing was carried out using peripheral blood mononuclear cells. The rearrangement uses TRBV7-3 and TRBJ2-1; D is unresolved. The TCR was taken from a man aged 45-60 years in good health. Some clones in this sample may be carry-over from other donors' samples. CDR3 DNA sequence: TGTGCCAGCAGCTTAGAGGCGGACAATGAGCAGTTCTTC. This gives the protein CASSLEADNEQFF.